The 29 T cell receptor beta chains reported below all come from one sample, sequenced in a study of Ad26.COV2.S vaccination and SARS-CoV-2 variants (dated by TCRdb to the early 2020s). What this sample's treatment or condition label stands for: some 20 received Ad26.COV2.S at low or high dose, single or two shots; about 5 received placebo; per-sample allocation not given. For vaccine and placebo recipients, repertoires were sequenced using samples collected on day 63 after the first injection. Library preparation employed the immunoSEQ multiplex PCR assay. TCRdb took this table from immuneACCESS and kept in-frame rearrangements with V and J called. Such tables lack part of the clones; where checked against another copy, unresolved V genes explain under half of the gap, and the rest is unexplained. This sample holds fewer than 400,000 clones; 70% to 90% were observed only once. Less than 2% of the sample is in the top ten clones.

The starting material was peripheral blood, obtained in a trial of Ad26.COV2.S vaccine versus placebo. The receptor set was obtained from a person between 18 and 60 years old who received the Ad26.COV2.S COVID-19 vaccine or a placebo.

The DNA for the CDR3 is TGTGCCAGCAGCCAAGATAGAGTGGAGGTCTATGGCTACACCTTC. Protein product: CASSQDRVEVYGYTF. The V call is TRBV3-1 (or the pseudogene TRBV3-2), the J call TRBJ1-2; no clear D. Per germline, CDR1 LGHDT and CDR2 YNNKEL (reference sequence). The CDR3 has 15 residues. Trimming removed 0 bases at V and 4 bases at J, with 12 bases between.

The gene calls are TRBV3-1 (or the pseudogene TRBV3-2) and TRBJ1-2; unclear D gene. The germline V gene has CDR1 LGHDT and CDR2 YNNKEL (reference sequence). Trimming removed 0 bases at V and 3 bases at J, with 8 bases between. This CDR3 has 14 residues. In DNA, the CDR3 is TGTGCCAGCAGCCAAGAGAGGGAGTACTATGGCTACACCTTC. It specifies CASSQEREYYGYTF.

The chain links TRBV7-6 to TRBJ1-1, with a weak D call TRBD1 (5 bases). Between the trimmed V and J ends, which lost 4 bases and 6 bases, there was a span of 15 bases. This CDR3 region has 14 residues. The germline gives CDR1 SGHVS, CDR2 FNYEAQ. CDR3: CASSSPDWGAEAFF. Here the CDR3 DNA reads TGTGCCAGCAGCTCTCCAGACTGGGGGGCTGAAGCTTTCTTT.

The chain uses TRBV21-1 and TRBJ2-3; TRBD2, the table's D call, was not compared with the DNA. TRBV21-1 is termed a pseudogene. The CDR3 loop spans 15 amino acids. The CDR3 loop is CASSKRNEDTDTQYF. Written as DNA, the CDR3 is TGTGCCAGCAGCAAAAGGAACGAGGACACAGATACGCAGTATTTT.

V gene TRBV6-6 combines with J gene TRBJ1-2, with D maybe TRBD1 (5 bases). Trimming cost V 6 bases and J 8 bases, with 22 bases left between them. CDR1 is MNHNY and CDR2 is SVGAGI in the germline V gene (reference sequence). This CDR3 has 15 amino acids. The CDR3 is CASSSGTQGHRGYTF. CDR3 coding DNA: TGTGCCAGCAGCTCCGGGACCCAGGGTCATCGGGGCTACACCTTC.

As for this clone: This CDR3 is also generated by other DNA sequences in the sample. The gene calls are TRBV7-2 and TRBJ2-5, with 12 bases that match TRBD2. V trimming: 1 base; J trimming: 2 bases; junction bases outside the gene matches: 2. This CDR3 region has 16 residues. Looked up from germline, CDR1 is SGHTA and CDR2 is FQGNSA. The CDR3 sequence is CASSLGLAGGQETQYF. In DNA, the CDR3 is TGTGCCAGCAGCTTAGGGCTAGCGGGGGGGCAAGAGACCCAGTACTTC. The full variable domain, in which reference TRBV7-2 and TRBJ2-5 provide the parts outside the CDR3, is GAGVSQSPSNKVTEKGKDVELRCDPISGHTALYWYRQSLGQGLEFLIYFQGNSAPDKSGLPSDRFSAERTGGSVSTLTIQRTQQEDSAVYLCASSLGLAGGQETQYFGPGTRLLVL.

This sequence joins TRBV29-1 and TRBJ1-1; D is unclear. The V and J ends lost 4 bases and 0 bases respectively, with 6 bases between them. The CDR3 runs 12 residues. Germline CDR1 reads SQVTM; CDR2 reads ANQGSEA. As DNA, the CDR3 is TGCAGCGTTGGGGTGGTGAACACTGAAGCTTTCTTT. Translation: CSVGVVNTEAFF.

The CDR3 bases are TGTGCCACCAGTGATTTGGGGAGGGATGGCACAGATACGCAGTATTTT. Protein: CATSDLGRDGTDTQYF. The chain has TRBV24-1 and TRBJ2-3; 7 bases map to TRBD2. Germline V gene lookup returns CDR1 KGHDR and CDR2 SFDVKD. V trimming: 0 bases; J trimming: 1 base; junction bases outside the gene matches: 3. The CDR3 sequence is 16 residues long.

The rearrangement links TRBV2 to TRBJ2-5; tentatively, D is TRBD2 (6 bases). This CDR3 has 11 residues. V was pared by 6 bases and J by 8 bases, with 10 bases between. CDR1 SNHLY and CDR2 FYNNEI come from the germline V gene. CDR3 sequence reads: CASRGDSTQYF. In DNA form, the CDR3 reads TGTGCCAGCAGGGGGGACTCCACCCAGTACTTC.

The V call is TRBV5-6, the J call TRBJ1-5; D gene uncertain. Looked up from germline, CDR1 is SGHDT and CDR2 is YYEEEE. V was clipped by 4 bases and J by 0 bases, with 5 bases between them. The CDR3 totals 13 residues. For the CDR3, the DNA is TGTGCCAGCAGCATGGGTAGCAATCAGCCCCAGCATTTT. This gives the protein CASSMGSNQPQHF.

The V and J genes are TRBV25-1 and TRBJ1-5; 7 bases fit TRBD1. Germline CDR1 and CDR2: MGHDK and SYGVNS. V lost 3 bases to trimming and J lost 7 bases; unmatched junction nucleotides: 6. This CDR3 contains 14 residues. The CDR3 region is CASSEGQTSQPQHF. CDR3 nucleotide sequence: TGTGCCAGCAGTGAGGGACAGACGAGCCAGCCCCAGCATTTT.

Only one count was recorded for this clone. The chain employs TRBV6-5 and TRBJ1-1, with 7 bases matching TRBD1. V shed 2 bases, J shed 14 bases, and the junction held 17 bases outside the gene matches. Germline CDR1 and CDR2: MNHEY and SVGAGI. The CDR3 is made up of 15 amino acids. The CDR3 coding sequence is TGTGCCAGCAGTTACACCGAAGGGGCCGGACAGGATGTGTTCTTT. This gives the protein CASSYTEGAGQDVFF.

The V gene is TRBV11-2, the J gene TRBJ1-1, with D possibly matching TRBD1 (5 bases). This CDR3 is 16 amino acids long. Germline V CDR1 and CDR2: SGHAT, FQNNGV. Trimming stripped 6 bases from V and 3 bases from J, with 20 bases between. The CDR3 spells CASSPSGTDLDTEAFF. The CDR3 DNA is TGTGCCAGCAGTCCCTCCGGGACGGACCTTGACACTGAAGCTTTCTTT. Looking up the rest from reference TRBV11-2 and TRBJ1-1 gives the full variable domain: EAGVAQSPRYKIIEKRQSVAFWCNPISGHATLYWYQQILGQGPKLLIQFQNNGVVDDSQLPKDRFSAERLKGVDSTLKIQPAKLEDSAVYLCASSPSGTDLDTEAFFGQGTRLTVV.

This clone was detected only once. The chain uses TRBV11-3 and TRBJ1-6; D gene uncertain. CDR1 SGHNT and CDR2 YENEEA come from the germline V gene. Trimming took 3 bases from V and 7 from J, leaving 7 bases between them. The CDR3 totals 13 residues. Here the CDR3 reads CASSLNQNSPLHF. In DNA, the CDR3 is TGTGCCAGCAGCTTGAACCAGAATTCACCCCTCCACTTT.

On this clone itself: This may arise from a read error, as a much more abundant clone is one base away. This CDR3 reads CASSLDTYGYTF. DNA of the CDR3: TGTGCCAGCAGCTTAGACACATATGGCTACACCTTC. V gene TRBV7-2 combines with J gene TRBJ1-2, with D uncertain. V shed 1 base and J shed 5 bases, with 5 bases lying between them. This CDR3 has 12 residues. CDR1 SGHTA and CDR2 FQGNSA come from the germline V gene.

This chain uses TRBV30 with TRBJ2-5, with a possible D match to TRBD2 (6 bases). Germline V lookup: CDR1 GTSNPN, CDR2 SVGIG (reference sequence). This CDR3 is 15 amino acids long. V was pared by 1 base and J by 7 bases, with 19 bases between. CDR3 DNA: TGTGCCTGGAGTGCCGGGACTCCCCCAGGAGGGACCCAGTACTTC. Translating gives CAWSAGTPPGGTQYF. Full variable domain (missing parts from reference TRBV30 and TRBJ2-5): SQTIHQWPATLVQPVGSPLSLECTVEGTSNPNLYWYRQAAGRGLQLLFYSVGIGQISSEVPQNLSASRPQDRQFILSSKKLLLSDSGFYLCAWSAGTPPGGTQYFGPGTRLLVL.

Notes on this clone: This sample also contains other DNA sequences that code for the same CDR3. The V call is TRBV6-4, the J call TRBJ1-2; 10 nucleotides match TRBD1. The CDR3 is made up of 14 amino acids. Germline V gene sequence: CDR1 MRHNA, CDR2 SNTAGT. Trimming cost V 3 bases and J 2 bases; bases outside gene matches: 0. CDR3 region: CASSEGQGNYGYTF. Here the CDR3 DNA reads TGTGCCAGCAGTGAGGGACAGGGGAACTATGGCTACACCTTC.

J is TRBJ2-3 and V is TRBV24-1, with 8 bases lining up with TRBD2. The ends lost 5 bases at V and 2 bases at J; junction bases unmatched: 2. The CDR3 contains 14 residues. Germline-derived CDR1 and CDR2 are KGHDR and SFDVKD. CDR3 residues: CATSAGGYTDTQYF. Written as DNA, the CDR3 is TGTGCCACCAGTGCGGGGGGGTACACAGATACGCAGTATTTT.

The chain uses TRBV7-8 and TRBJ1-2, with 9 positions matching TRBD1. The V gene end was trimmed by 7 bases and the J gene end by 4 bases; junction bases not matched to a gene: 10. Per germline, CDR1 SGHVS and CDR2 FQNEAQ. The CDR3 loop spans 15 amino acids. The CDR3 nucleotides read TGTGCCAGCACAACTTCGACAGGGGGTGGCTATGGCTACACCTTC. Its protein is CASTTSTGGGYGYTF.

This clone has a handful of counts. The chain has TRBV13 and TRBJ1-1; possibly TRBD1 for D (5 bases). The length of the CDR3 is 18 residues. Germline V lookup: CDR1 PRHDT, CDR2 FYEKMQ (reference sequence). Trimming pared 4 bases from V and 3 bases from J, leaving 24 bases between. CDR3 bases: TGTGCCAGCAGCTCACCTAGCGGGGCGCTGAGGCTCGACACTGAAGCTTTCTTT. Amino acid sequence: CASSSPSGALRLDTEAFF.

This clone occurred a few times. This CDR3 reads CASSEERGEQYF. In DNA form, the CDR3 reads TGTGCCAGCTCCGAAGAGCGAGGCGAGCAGTACTTC. This rearrangement joins TRBV18 to TRBJ2-7; D is undetermined. The CDR3 runs to 12 residues. Germline V gene sequence: CDR1 KGHSH, CDR2 LQKENI. Trimming removed 6 bases from V and 6 bases from J, with 12 bases in between. The full variable domain, its missing parts supplied by reference TRBV18 and TRBJ2-7, is NAGVMQNPRHLVRRRGQEARLRCSPMKGHSHVYWYRQLPEEGLKFMVYLQKENIIDESGMPKERFSAEFPKEGPSILRIQQVVRGDSAAYFCASSEERGEQYFGPGTRLTVT.

The J gene is TRBJ1-3, the V gene TRBV19, with D perhaps matching TRBD1 (5 bases). The CDR3 runs to 17 residues. CDR1 LNHDA and CDR2 SQIVND come from the germline V gene (reference sequence). Between the trimmed V and J ends, which lost 4 bases and 0 bases, there was a span of 16 bases. The CDR3 loop is CASSSRRDGLSGNTIYF. DNA for the CDR3: TGTGCCAGTAGTAGCAGGAGGGACGGACTCTCTGGAAACACCATATATTTT.

The rearrangement links TRBV29-1 to TRBJ1-2; TRBD1 agrees at 7 bases. CDR3 length: 15 amino acids. With 1 base clipped from V and 8 bases from J, the junction kept 13 bases outside the gene matches. CDR1 is SQVTM, CDR2 ANQGSEA, per germline. The CDR3 coding sequence is TGCAGCGTTGAAGGCTCGGCAGGGGGGTCGGAGGGCTACACCTTC. Amino acids: CSVEGSAGGSEGYTF.

The chain employs TRBV30 and TRBJ2-3; D gene uncertain. V lost 2 bases, J lost 6 bases, and 9 bases lay in between. This CDR3 comprises 12 residues. From germline, CDR1 is GTSNPN and CDR2 SVGIG (reference sequence). CDR3 sequence: CAWSFERDTQYF. For the CDR3, the DNA is TGTGCCTGGAGTTTCGAACGGGATACGCAGTATTTT.

The rearrangement links TRBV19 to TRBJ1-6; tentatively, D is TRBD1 (6 bases). V was shortened by 6 bases and J by 9 bases, with 12 bases between the two germline ends. Germline lookup yields CDR1 LNHDA and CDR2 SQIVND (reference sequence). The CDR3 runs to 13 residues. CDR3 coding DNA: TGTGCCAGTAGCCCAGGGGATCGTTCACCCCTCCACTTT. This encodes CASSPGDRSPLHF. The variable domain in full, completed from reference TRBV19 and TRBJ1-6, reads DGGITQSPKYLFRKEGQNVTLSCEQNLNHDAMYWYRQDPGQGLRLIYYSQIVNDFQKGDIAEGYSVSREKKESFPLTVTSAQKNPTAFYLCASSPGDRSPLHFGNGTRLTVT.

This clone showed up just once. The V and J genes are TRBV7-8 and TRBJ1-2; 8 bases line up with TRBD1. CDR3 size: 15 residues. V shed 5 bases and J 8 bases; nucleotides not matched to a gene: 13. The germline V gene encodes CDR1 SGHVS and CDR2 FQNEAQ. The CDR3 DNA sequence: TGTGCCAGCAGCCCGCGGGACAGGCTTAATATGGGCTACACCTTC. Translating it yields CASSPRDRLNMGYTF.

This chain uses TRBV7-2 with TRBJ1-2, with a weak D call TRBD1 (6 bases). Germline loops: CDR1 SGHTA, CDR2 FQGNSA. CDR3 length: 16 amino acids. The V end lost 5 bases, the J end lost 1 base, and 17 bases lay between the germline ends. CDR3 sequence: CASSPRGQGYNYGYTF. The CDR3 nucleotides are TGTGCCAGCAGCCCCCGGGGGCAGGGATATAACTATGGCTACACCTTC.

This clone is a singleton in its sample. The chain links TRBV7-8 to TRBJ2-2, with D perhaps TRBD1 (5 bases). The CDR3 is 13 amino acids. Germline V gene sequence: CDR1 SGHVS, CDR2 FQNEAQ. The V end lost 3 bases, the J end lost 6 bases, and 8 bases lay between the germline ends. CDR3 coding DNA: TGTGCCAGCAGCTTCAGGGTTTCCGGGGAGCTGTTTTTT. Translation gives CASSFRVSGELFF.

This chain connects TRBV6-2 or TRBV6-3 to TRBJ2-5; D not resolved. The V and J ends lost 6 bases and 3 bases respectively, with 26 bases between them. Germline CDR1 MNHEY, CDR2 SVGEGT. This CDR3 comprises 18 residues. This chain's CDR3 is CASSPSYPSSREEETQYF. Written as DNA, the CDR3 is TGTGCCAGCAGCCCTTCTTATCCCTCATCAAGGGAAGAAGAGACCCAGTACTTC.